What follows are 13 T cell receptor beta chains derived from one specimen sequenced in a study of technical replicates of blood from a few donors (TCRdb year 2017). The library was prepared using the immunoSEQ multiplex PCR assay. TCRdb stores this immuneACCESS table with in-frame sequences only. Part of the clones is absent; in the studies checked, under half of the shortfall reflects unresolved V genes, and no reason is known for the rest. The sample includes approximately 51,000 clones, with around 93% observed a single time. Roughly 4.3% of the sample is in the top ten clones. The sample consisted of PBMCs. The origin of the receptors is a human donor in good health. Some clones in this sample may be carry-over from other donors' samples.

The chain combines TRBV4-1 with TRBJ1-3; TRBD1 agrees at 9 bases. The length of the CDR3 is 13 residues. Per the germline V gene, CDR1 is MGHRA and CDR2 is YSYEKL. The J segment lost 8 bases and the V segment lost 3 bases, leaving 2 bases of the junction unmatched. The CDR3 bases are TGCGCCAGCAGCCAGGACAGGGGTGACACCATATATTTT. Translating it yields CASSQDRGDTIYF.

This clone has only one observation. This chain joins TRBV9 and TRBJ2-5; D possibly corresponds to TRBD1 (5 bases). With 4 bases removed from V and 5 bases from J, the gap between germline ends came to 21 bases. The CDR3 has 16 residues. Germline lookup yields CDR1 SGDLS and CDR2 YYNGEE. The CDR3 reads CASSRSPSARVETQYF. CDR3 DNA sequence: TGTGCCAGCAGCCGATCCCCGTCAGCCAGGGTGGAGACCCAGTACTTC. The complete variable domain, with remaining parts taken from reference TRBV9 and TRBJ2-5, reads DSGVTQTPKHLITATGQRVTLRCSPRSGDLSVYWYQQSLDQGLQFLIQYYNGEERAKGNILERFSAQQFPDLHSELNLSSLELGDSALYFCASSRSPSARVETQYFGPGTRLLVL.

CDR3 coding DNA: TGTGCCAGCAGCTTAGGTAGCGGCACAGATACGCAGTATTTT. Translation: CASSLGSGTDTQYF. The chain couples TRBV7-8 to TRBJ2-3; D perhaps matches TRBD2 (5 bases). The CDR3 length is 14 residues. CDR1 SGHVS and CDR2 FQNEAQ come from the germline V gene. V lost 1 base to trimming and J lost 1 base, with 6 bases between them.

V gene TRBV19 combines with J gene TRBJ1-5, with 8 bases aligning to TRBD1. The CDR3 covers 15 residues. V shed 3 bases, J shed 3 bases, and the junction held 4 bases outside the gene matches. CDR1 and CDR2 from the germline V gene are LNHDA and SQIVND (reference sequence). The chain's CDR3 is CASSMTGDYNQPQHF. CDR3 nucleotide sequence: TGTGCCAGTAGTATGACAGGGGATTACAATCAGCCCCAGCATTTT.

V and J are TRBV7-6 and TRBJ2-2; D not certain. V was clipped by 1 base and J by 6 bases, with 12 bases between them. The CDR3 sequence is 15 residues long. Germline V gene data show CDR1 as SGHVS and CDR2 as FNYEAQ. The CDR3 nucleotides are TGTGCCAGCAGCTTAGTGACTGACGGCCCCGGGGAGCTGTTTTTT. This sequence encodes CASSLVTDGPGELFF. The full variable domain, completed using reference TRBV7-6 and TRBJ2-2, is GAGVSQSPRYKVTKRGQDVALRCDPISGHVSLYWYRQALGQGPEFLTYFNYEAQQDKSGLPNDRFSAERPEGSISTLTIQRTEQRDSAMYRCASSLVTDGPGELFFGEGSRLTVL.

The V gene is TRBV6-5, the J gene TRBJ2-3, with a possible D match to TRBD2 (5 bases). This CDR3 has 14 amino acids. V was cut by 6 bases and J by 3 bases, with 13 bases left in between. Germline CDR1 is MNHEY and CDR2 is SVGAGI. The DNA of the CDR3 is TGTGCCAGCAGAACGCTAGGAGGAACAGATACGCAGTATTTT. Translating it yields CASRTLGGTDTQYF.

The gene calls are TRBV7-2 and TRBJ1-2; D uncertain. The germline CDR1 and CDR2 sequences are SGHTA and FQGNSA. This CDR3 spans 11 amino acids. The V end lost 5 bases, the J end lost 3 bases, and 4 bases lay between the germline ends. CDR3 DNA: TGTGCCAGCAGCCGCGACTATGGCTACACCTTC. Its protein is CASSRDYGYTF. The full variable domain, its missing parts supplied by reference TRBV7-2 and TRBJ1-2, is GAGVSQSPSNKVTEKGKDVELRCDPISGHTALYWYRQSLGQGLEFLIYFQGNSAPDKSGLPSDRFSAERTGGSVSTLTIQRTQQEDSAVYLCASSRDYGYTFGSGTRLTVV.

This clone was seen a single time. The chain uses TRBV6-6 and TRBJ1-4; D not certain. Looked up from germline, CDR1 is MNHNY and CDR2 is SVGAGI (reference sequence). Trimming shortened V by 6 bases and J by 0 bases, and 2 bases separated the two germline ends. CDR3 length equals 12 residues. CDR3 amino acids: CASSSTNEKLFF. The CDR3 nucleotides read TGTGCCAGCAGCTCAACTAATGAAAAACTGTTTTTT.

This clone was counted a single time. The genes are TRBV6-1 and TRBJ1-6; tentatively, D is TRBD1 (6 bases). Germline lookup yields CDR1 MNHNS and CDR2 SASEGT. This CDR3 comprises 13 residues. CDR3 in amino acids: CVSGGAQRSPLHF. The CDR3 DNA sequence: TGTGTAAGCGGGGGGGCGCAGCGGTCACCCCTCCACTTT.

The V gene is TRBV7-3, the J gene TRBJ1-1, with D uncertain. This CDR3 contains 14 residues. The V gene's germline CDR1 is SGHTA and CDR2 FQGTGA. Between the trimmed V and J ends, which lost 5 bases and 5 bases, there was a span of 15 bases. The CDR3 DNA reads as TGTGCCAGCAGCAAAGGCTCAGGTGGTACTGAAGCTTTCTTT. Protein product: CASSKGSGGTEAFF.

J is TRBJ1-4 and V is TRBV12-5; 9 nucleotides align to TRBD1. The CDR3 sequence is 15 residues long. Germline V gene lookup returns CDR1 LGHNT and CDR2 FRNRAP. The V and J ends lost 1 base and 3 bases, in that order; junction bases with no gene match: 0. Here the CDR3 DNA reads TGTGCTAGTGGTTTGGGGGACAGGGCTAATGAAAAACTGTTTTTT. It translates to CASGLGDRANEKLFF.

This chain joins TRBV6-6 and TRBJ1-2; weak D call: TRBD1 (5 bases). The CDR3 runs 14 residues. Germline lookup yields CDR1 MNHNY and CDR2 SVGAGI (reference sequence). V gave up 0 bases and J gave up 5 bases, with 10 bases separating them. CDR3 residues: CASSYSQGWYGYTF. The CDR3 DNA is TGTGCCAGCAGTTACTCGCAGGGTTGGTATGGCTACACCTTC.

V and J are TRBV7-9 and TRBJ2-1, with D possibly TRBD2 on 5 matching bases. V was cut by 8 bases and J by 10 bases, with 27 bases left in between. Germline V gives CDR1 SEHNR, CDR2 FQNEAQ (reference sequence). The CDR3 covers 16 residues. The CDR3 DNA sequence: TGTGCCAGCGGGCTTACGTCGAGGAGCGGCGCTATGGAGCAGTTCTTC. Translation: CASGLTSRSGAMEQFF.